This record concerns one TCR beta chain sequence. Germline V gene sequence: CDR1 SGHRS, CDR2 YFSETQ. J lost 4 bases, V lost 2 bases, and 3 bases had no gene match. The length of the CDR3 is 13 residues. This sample is part of a study of blood T cell repertoires in COVID-19. Study background: T cells, B-cell-depleted T cells, or PBMCs provided the cDNA or gDNA that served as material.

Data came from immunoSEQ multiplex PCR; TCRdb stores just in-frame clones and leaves some out. The table records around 110,000 clones, roughly 86% of them present only once. This TCR derives from a man aged 40-49 years with acute or convalescent COVID-19. Material for sequencing was peripheral blood. The rearrangement joins TRBV5-1 to TRBJ2-7; 7 nucleotides line up with TRBD1. CDR3 sequence: CASSLDRVYEQYF. The CDR3 coding sequence is TGCGCCAGCAGCTTAGACAGGGTATACGAGCAGTACTTC.